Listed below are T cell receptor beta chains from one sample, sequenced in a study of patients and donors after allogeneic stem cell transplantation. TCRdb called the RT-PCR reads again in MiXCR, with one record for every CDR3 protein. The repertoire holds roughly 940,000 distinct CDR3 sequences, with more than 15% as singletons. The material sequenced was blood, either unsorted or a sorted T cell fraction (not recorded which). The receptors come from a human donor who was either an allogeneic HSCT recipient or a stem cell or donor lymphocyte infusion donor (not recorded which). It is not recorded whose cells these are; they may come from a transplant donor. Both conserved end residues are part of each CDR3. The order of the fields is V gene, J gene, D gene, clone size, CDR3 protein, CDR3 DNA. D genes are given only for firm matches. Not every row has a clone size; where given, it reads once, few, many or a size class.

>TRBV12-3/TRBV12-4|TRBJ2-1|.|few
CASSLGQGRNNEQFF
TGTGCCAGCAGTTTGGGCCAGGGGCGCAACAATGAGCAGTTCTTC
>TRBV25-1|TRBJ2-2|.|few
CASSGPGLITGELFF
TGTGCCAGCAGTGGCCCGGGACTCATCACCGGGGAGCTGTTTTTT
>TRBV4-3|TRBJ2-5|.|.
CASSQDRTPRETQYF
TGCGCCAGCAGCCAAGATCGTACACCTAGGGAGACCCAGTACTTC
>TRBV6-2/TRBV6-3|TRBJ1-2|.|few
CASTPGPPDTLLYGYTF
TGTGCCAGCACCCCAGGACCGCCCGATACCCTCCTCTATGGCTACACCTTC
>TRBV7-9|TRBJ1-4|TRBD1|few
CASSRSGTGTEKLFF
TGTGCCAGCAGCAGATCCGGGACAGGGACTGAAAAACTGTTTTTT
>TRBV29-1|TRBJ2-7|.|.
CSVLGPYEQYF
TGCAGCGTTTTAGGTCCCTACGAGCAGTACTTC
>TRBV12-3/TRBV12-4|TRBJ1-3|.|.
CASSLLFYTIYF
TGTGCCAGCAGTTTGTTGTTTTACACCATATATTTT
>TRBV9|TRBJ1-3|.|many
CASSVTPGGGTGNTIYF
TGTGCCAGCAGCGTAACCCCCGGCGGGGGCACAGGAAACACCATATATTTT
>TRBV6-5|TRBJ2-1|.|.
CASSYGLPWAGNEQFF
TGTGCCAGCAGTTACGGGCTTCCTTGGGCTGGCAATGAGCAGTTCTTC
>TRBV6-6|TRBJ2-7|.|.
CATRGGTAYEQYF
TGTGCCACCCGAGGGGGGACAGCCTACGAGCAGTACTTC
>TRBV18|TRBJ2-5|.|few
CASSPSGIIKTQYF
TGTGCCAGCTCACCGTCCGGGATAATAAAGACCCAGTACTTC
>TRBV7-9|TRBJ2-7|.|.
CASRPYGGTVGDEQYF
TGTGCCAGCAGACCCTACGGAGGGACCGTTGGGGACGAGCAGTACTTC
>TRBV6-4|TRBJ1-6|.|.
CASGQNNSPLHF
TGTGCCAGCGGGCAGAATAATTCACCCCTCCACTTT
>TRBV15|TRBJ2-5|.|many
CATSRTSQETQYF
TGTGCCACCAGCAGGACATCCCAAGAGACCCAGTACTTC
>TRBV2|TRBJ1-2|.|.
CASSESPSTYGYTF
TGTGCCAGCAGTGAATCTCCGTCCACCTATGGCTACACCTTC
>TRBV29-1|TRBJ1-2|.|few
CSAILPYGYTF
TGCAGCGCAATATTACCCTATGGCTACACCTTC
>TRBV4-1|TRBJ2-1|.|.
CASSFRPAGPSSYNEQFF
TGCGCCAGCAGCTTCAGACCAGCGGGCCCTAGCTCCTACAATGAGCAGTTCTTC
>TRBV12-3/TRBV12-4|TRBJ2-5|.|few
CASSDRPQETQYF
TGTGCCAGCAGTGACCGACCCCAAGAGACCCAGTACTTC
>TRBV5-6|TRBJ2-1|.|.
CASSFAKGEQFF
TGTGCCAGCAGCTTTGCCAAGGGTGAGCAGTTCTTC
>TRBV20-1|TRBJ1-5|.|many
CSARRGSGNQPQHF
TGCAGTGCTAGAAGGGGGTCGGGCAATCAGCCCCAGCATTTT
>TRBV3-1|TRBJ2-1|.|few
CASSQIEAAYNEQFF
TGTGCCAGCAGCCAAATAGAGGCAGCTTACAATGAGCAGTTCTTC
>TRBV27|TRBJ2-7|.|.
CASSLGGSEYEQYF
TGTGCCAGCAGTTTAGGTGGCAGCGAGTACGAGCAGTACTTC
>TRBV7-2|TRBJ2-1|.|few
CASSYLGSYNEQFF
TGTGCCAGCAGCTACTTGGGCTCCTACAATGAGCAGTTCTTC
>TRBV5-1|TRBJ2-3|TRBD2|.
CASSLVPSGGADTQYF
TGCGCCAGCAGCTTGGTTCCTAGCGGGGGGGCAGATACGCAGTATTTT
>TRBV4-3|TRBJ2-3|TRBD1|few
CASSSDRDRTAGTQYF
TGCGCCAGCAGTTCCGACCGGGACAGGACAGCTGGTACGCAGTATTTT
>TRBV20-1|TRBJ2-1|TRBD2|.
CSARTSGLDSYNEQFF
TGCAGTGCTCGGACTAGCGGGCTAGACTCCTACAATGAGCAGTTCTTC
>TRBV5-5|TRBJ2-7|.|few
CASRAGDIRYEQYF
TGTGCCAGTAGGGCGGGGGACATCCGATACGAGCAGTACTTC
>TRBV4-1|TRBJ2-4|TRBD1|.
CASSQDQGTGGLLAKNIQYF
TGCGCCAGCAGCCAAGATCAGGGGACAGGGGGTTTGTTGGCCAAAAACATTCAGTACTTC
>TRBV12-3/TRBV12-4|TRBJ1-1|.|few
CASSRTSLNTEAFF
TGTGCCAGCAGTCGAACGTCTTTGAACACTGAAGCTTTCTTT
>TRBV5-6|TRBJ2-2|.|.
CASSQTATGELFF
TGTGCCAGCAGTCAGACAGCTACCGGGGAGCTGTTTTTT
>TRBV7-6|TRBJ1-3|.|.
CASSHDSTGNTIYF
TGTGCCAGCAGTCACGACAGCACTGGAAACACCATATATTTT